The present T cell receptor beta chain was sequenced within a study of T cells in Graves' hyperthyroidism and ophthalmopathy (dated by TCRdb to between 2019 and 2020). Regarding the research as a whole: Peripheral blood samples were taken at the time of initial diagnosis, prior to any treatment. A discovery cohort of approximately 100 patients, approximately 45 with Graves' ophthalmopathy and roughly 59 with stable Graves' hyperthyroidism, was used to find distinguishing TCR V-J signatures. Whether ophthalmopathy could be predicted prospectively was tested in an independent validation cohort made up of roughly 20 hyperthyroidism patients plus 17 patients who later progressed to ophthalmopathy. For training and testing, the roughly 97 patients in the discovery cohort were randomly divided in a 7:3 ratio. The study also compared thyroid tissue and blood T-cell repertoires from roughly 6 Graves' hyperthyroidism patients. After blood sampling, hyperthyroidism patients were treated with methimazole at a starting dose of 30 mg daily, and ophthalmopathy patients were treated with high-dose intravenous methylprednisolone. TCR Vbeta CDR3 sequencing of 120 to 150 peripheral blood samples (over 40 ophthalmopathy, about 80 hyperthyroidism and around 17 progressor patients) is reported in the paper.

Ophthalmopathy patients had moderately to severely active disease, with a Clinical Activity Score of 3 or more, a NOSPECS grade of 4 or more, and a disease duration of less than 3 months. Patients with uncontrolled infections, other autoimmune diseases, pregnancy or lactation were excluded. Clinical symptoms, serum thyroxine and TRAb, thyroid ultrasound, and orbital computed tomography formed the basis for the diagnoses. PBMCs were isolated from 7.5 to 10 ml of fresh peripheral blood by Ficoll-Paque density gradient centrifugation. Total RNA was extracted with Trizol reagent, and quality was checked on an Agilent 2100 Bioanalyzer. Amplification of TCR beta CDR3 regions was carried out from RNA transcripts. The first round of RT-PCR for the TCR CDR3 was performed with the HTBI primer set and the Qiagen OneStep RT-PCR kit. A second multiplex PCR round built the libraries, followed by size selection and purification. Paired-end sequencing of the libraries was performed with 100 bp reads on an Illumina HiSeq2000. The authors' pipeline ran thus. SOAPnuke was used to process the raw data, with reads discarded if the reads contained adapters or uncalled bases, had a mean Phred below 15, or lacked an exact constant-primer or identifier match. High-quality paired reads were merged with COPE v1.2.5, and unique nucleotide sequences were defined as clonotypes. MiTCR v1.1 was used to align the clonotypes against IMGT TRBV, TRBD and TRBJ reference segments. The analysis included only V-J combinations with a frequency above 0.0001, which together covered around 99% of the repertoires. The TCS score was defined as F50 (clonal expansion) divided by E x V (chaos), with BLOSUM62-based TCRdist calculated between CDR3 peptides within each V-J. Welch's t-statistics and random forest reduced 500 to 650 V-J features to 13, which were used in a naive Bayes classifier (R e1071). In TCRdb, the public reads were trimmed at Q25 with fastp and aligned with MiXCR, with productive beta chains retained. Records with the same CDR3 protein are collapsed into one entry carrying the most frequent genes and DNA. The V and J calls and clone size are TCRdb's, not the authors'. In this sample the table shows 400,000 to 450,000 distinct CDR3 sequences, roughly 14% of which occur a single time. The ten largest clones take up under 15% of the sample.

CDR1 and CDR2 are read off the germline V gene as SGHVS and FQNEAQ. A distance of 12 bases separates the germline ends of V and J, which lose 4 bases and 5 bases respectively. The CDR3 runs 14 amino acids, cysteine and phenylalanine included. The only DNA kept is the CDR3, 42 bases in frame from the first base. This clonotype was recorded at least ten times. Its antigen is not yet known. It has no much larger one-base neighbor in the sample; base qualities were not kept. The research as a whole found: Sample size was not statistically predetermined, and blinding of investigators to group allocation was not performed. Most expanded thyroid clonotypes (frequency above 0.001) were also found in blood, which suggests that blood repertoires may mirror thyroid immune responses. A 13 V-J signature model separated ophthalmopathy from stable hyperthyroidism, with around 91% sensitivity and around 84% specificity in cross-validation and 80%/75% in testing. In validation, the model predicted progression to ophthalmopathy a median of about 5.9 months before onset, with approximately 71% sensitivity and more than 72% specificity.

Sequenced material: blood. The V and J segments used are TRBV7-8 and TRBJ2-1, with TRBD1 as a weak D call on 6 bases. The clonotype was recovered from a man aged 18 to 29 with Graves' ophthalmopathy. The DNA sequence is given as TGTGCCAGCAGCTCGGGACACAGGGACAATGAGCAGTTCTTC. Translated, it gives CASSSGHRDNEQFF. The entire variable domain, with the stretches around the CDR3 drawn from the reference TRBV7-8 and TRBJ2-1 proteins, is GAGVSQSPRYKVAKRGQDVALRCDPISGHVSLFWYQQALGQGPEFLTYFQNEAQLDKSGLPSDRFFAERPEGSVSTLKIQRTQQEDSAVYLCASSSGHRDNEQFFGPGTRLTVL.